This record covers a single T cell receptor (beta chain). This sample stems from a study of blood T cell repertoires in COVID-19. For the study at large: The study drew acute and convalescent COVID-19 samples from the United States, Italy and Spain. Nucleic acid was either cDNA or gDNA, and it came from T cells, B-cell-depleted T cells, or PBMCs.

Under the authors' procedure: Quantification of nucleated cells was approximated via reference gene primer amplification. TCRdb keeps only in-frame clones here, not all; method: immunoSEQ multiplex PCR. V and J calls and clone size are copied from that table; D and trimming were computed from the DNA. The sample records roughly 120,000 clones, roughly 90% being singletons. Germline loops: CDR1 SGHRS, CDR2 YFSETQ. CDR3 length equals 16 residues. J lost 5 bases, V lost 0 bases, and 6 bases had no gene match. What was sequenced was peripheral blood. This TCR derives from a human donor in a cohort sampled during active COVID-19. V and J are TRBV5-1 and TRBJ2-7; TRBD2 matches at 12 bases. The CDR3 DNA reads as TGCGCCAGCAGCTTGGAACCGACTAGCGGGAGCGACGAGCAGTACTTC. Translating it yields CASSLEPTSGSDEQYF.